These 28 T cell receptor beta chains were sequenced from one sample in a study of blood T cell repertoires in COVID-19. TCRdb's table, derived via immunoSEQ multiplex PCR, lists solely in-frame clones and lacks some. The table records more than 200,000 clones, approximately 80% of them present only once. The source material was PBMCs or T cells enriched from blood (not recorded which). The receptors originated from a man aged 55 to 70 who had recovered from COVID-19.

The gene calls are TRBV4-2 and TRBJ2-7, with TRBD2 matching 9 bases. This CDR3 has 14 amino acids. V lost 2 bases and J lost 7; bases outside the gene matches: 6. The germline CDR1 and CDR2 sequences are LGHNA and YNFKEQ. The CDR3 DNA follows: TGTGCCAGCAGCCAAAGGGGACTAGCAGGTGAGCAGTACTTC. Encoded protein: CASSQRGLAGEQYF.

This clone was picked up one time. The V call is TRBV27, the J call TRBJ2-1, with 10 bases fitting TRBD2. CDR1 and CDR2 (germline): MNHEY, SMNVEV (reference sequence). Trimming removed 4 bases from V and 4 bases from J; junction bases left unmatched: 1. The CDR3 is made up of 14 amino acids. The CDR3 sequence is CASSWTSGYNEQFF. The CDR3 bases are TGTGCCAGCAGTTGGACTAGCGGATACAATGAGCAGTTCTTC.

CDR3 bases: TGTGCCAGCAGCGCTGCAGTATTCTCTGGAAACACCATATATTTT. Protein sequence: CASSAAVFSGNTIYF. This rearrangement joins TRBV7-2 to TRBJ1-3; D gene unclear. V lost 5 bases and J 0 bases, leaving 11 bases between the germline ends. This CDR3 has 15 amino acids. CDR1 and CDR2 from the germline V gene are SGHTA and FQGNSA.

In its sample, this clone was seen once. V is TRBV19 and J is TRBJ2-2; D is unclear. Germline V gene sequence: CDR1 LNHDA, CDR2 SQIVND (reference sequence). V was cut by 3 bases and J by 4 bases, with 9 bases left in between. The CDR3 totals 14 residues. CDR3 nucleotides: TGTGCCAGTAGTATTAAACAGTCCACCGGGGAGCTGTTTTTT. It yields the protein CASSIKQSTGELFF.

CDR3 amino acids: CASSRGTGGGSEKLFF. CDR3 nucleotides: TGTGCCAGCTCACGCGGGACAGGGGGCGGAAGTGAAAAACTGTTTTTT. The rearrangement uses TRBV18 and TRBJ1-4; 12 bases line up with TRBD1. V shed 4 bases, J shed 7 bases, and the junction held 7 bases outside the gene matches. The CDR3 loop spans 16 amino acids. The V gene's germline CDR1 is KGHSH and CDR2 LQKENI. The full variable domain, completed using reference TRBV18 and TRBJ1-4, is NAGVMQNPRHLVRRRGQEARLRCSPMKGHSHVYWYRQLPEEGLKFMVYLQKENIIDESGMPKERFSAEFPKEGPSILRIQQVVRGDSAAYFCASSRGTGGGSEKLFFGSGTQLSVL.

This clone was observed once. The chain links TRBV3-1 (or the pseudogene TRBV3-2) to TRBJ1-4; D remains unclear. Germline CDR1 and CDR2: LGHDT and YNNKEL (reference sequence). The V end lost 3 bases, the J end lost 7 bases, and 9 bases lay between the germline ends. CDR3 length: 13 residues. CDR3 loop: CASSHITGEKLFF. CDR3 nucleotides: TGTGCCAGCAGCCACATAACTGGTGAAAAACTGTTTTTT.

The chain couples TRBV19 to TRBJ1-1; a possible D gene is TRBD1 (5 bases). The CDR3 totals 14 residues. V was trimmed by 6 bases and J by 12 bases, leaving 23 bases between them. Germline V gene lookup returns CDR1 LNHDA and CDR2 SQIVND (reference sequence). The CDR3 spells CASSLTREGRGSFF. The CDR3 DNA reads TGTGCCAGTAGCCTAACAAGGGAGGGGCGCGGGTCTTTCTTT.

This clone was detected once. Other DNA sequences in the same sample also yield this CDR3. This rearrangement joins TRBV18 to TRBJ1-5, with 9 bases matching TRBD1. V was pared by 3 bases and J by 4 bases, with 4 bases of the junction left unmatched. The CDR3 is 15 amino acids. Looked up from germline, CDR1 is KGHSH and CDR2 is LQKENI. In DNA form, the CDR3 reads TGTGCCAGCTCACCCGGACAGGGGCTGAATCAGCCCCAGCATTTT. Translation: CASSPGQGLNQPQHF.

The V call is TRBV18, the J call TRBJ1-5, with TRBD1 as a possible D gene (6 bases). Per the germline V gene, CDR1 is KGHSH and CDR2 is LQKENI. Trimming pared 2 bases from V and 3 bases from J, leaving 11 bases between. The CDR3 spans 15 residues. The CDR3 DNA reads TGTGCCAGCTCACCATCAGGGGCGGACAATCAGCCCCAGCATTTT. Protein: CASSPSGADNQPQHF.

This clone showed up just once. The gene calls are TRBV7-8 and TRBJ1-1, with D possibly TRBD1 on 5 matching bases. Trimming removed 0 bases at V and 0 bases at J, with 8 bases between. The CDR3 sequence is 15 residues long. Germline-derived CDR1 and CDR2 are SGHVS and FQNEAQ. This CDR3 is CASSLAGQMNTEAFF. The CDR3 DNA reads as TGTGCCAGCAGCTTAGCGGGGCAAATGAACACTGAAGCTTTCTTT. The full variable domain, its missing parts supplied by reference TRBV7-8 and TRBJ1-1, is GAGVSQSPRYKVAKRGQDVALRCDPISGHVSLFWYQQALGQGPEFLTYFQNEAQLDKSGLPSDRFFAERPEGSVSTLKIQRTQQEDSAVYLCASSLAGQMNTEAFFGQGTRLTVV.

The chain links TRBV7-2 to TRBJ2-5; the match to TRBD2 covers 13 bases. CDR3 length: 15 amino acids. Germline lookup yields CDR1 SGHTA and CDR2 FQGNSA. Trimming took 8 bases from V and 5 from J; bases not matched to a gene: 8. CDR3 residues: CASGTSGGAGETQYF. The CDR3 bases are TGTGCCAGCGGCACTAGCGGGGGGGCCGGTGAGACCCAGTACTTC.

The chain uses TRBV5-1 and TRBJ2-3, with a tentative D call TRBD1 (6 bases). Trimming removed 4 bases from V and 0 bases from J, with 15 bases in between. This CDR3 spans 16 amino acids. Germline V gene sequence: CDR1 SGHRS, CDR2 YFSETQ. The CDR3 coding sequence is TGCGCCAGCAGCGGGACAATGAACCCTAGCACAGATACGCAGTATTTT. The encoded protein is CASSGTMNPSTDTQYF. The whole variable domain, filled in from reference TRBV5-1 and TRBJ2-3, reads KAGVTQTPRYLIKTRGQQVTLSCSPISGHRSVSWYQQTPGQGLQFLFEYFSETQRNKGNFPGRFSGRQFSNSRSEMNVSTLELGDSALYLCASSGTMNPSTDTQYFGPGTRLTVL.

The V and J genes are TRBV7-2 and TRBJ1-3; 9 bases align to TRBD1. Germline V gene data show CDR1 as SGHTA and CDR2 as FQGNSA. Trimming at V came to 8 bases and at J to 4 bases, leaving 3 bases not matched to a gene. The CDR3 contains 13 residues. The CDR3 spells CASATGGGNTIYF. In DNA form, the CDR3 reads TGTGCCAGCGCCACAGGGGGCGGAAACACCATATATTTT.

This chain uses TRBV12-3 or TRBV12-4 with TRBJ1-4; 7 nucleotides align to TRBD1. J gave up 7 bases and V 8 bases, and 7 bases lay outside the gene matches. The CDR3 is made up of 13 amino acids. The CDR3 bases are TGTGCCAGCCAACAGGGGTTACGTGAAAAACTGTTTTTT. Translated: CASQQGLREKLFF.

The chain carries TRBV7-9 and TRBJ1-4, with 11 bases that match TRBD1. Germline assignment: CDR1 SEHNR and CDR2 FQNEAQ (reference sequence). The CDR3 is made up of 14 amino acids. V gave up 8 bases and J gave up 8 bases; unmatched junction bases: 7. The CDR3 is CASRGWTGGEKLFF. CDR3 DNA: TGTGCCAGCCGGGGATGGACAGGGGGCGAAAAACTGTTTTTT.

This chain connects TRBV29-1 to TRBJ2-1, with TRBD1 matching 12 bases. The CDR3 is 14 residues long. V dropped 6 bases and J dropped 8; count of bases not matched to a gene: 8. CDR1 and CDR2 (germline): SQVTM, ANQGSEA. The CDR3 DNA sequence: TGCAGCGTCACCGGGACAGGGGGCTTCCATGAGCAGTTCTTC. It is translated as CSVTGTGGFHEQFF.

The count of this clone is one. The chain combines TRBV19 with TRBJ1-5; 7 bases align to TRBD1. The CDR3 extends over 14 amino acids. CDR1 is LNHDA, CDR2 SQIVND, per germline (reference sequence). Trimming cost V 4 bases and J 4 bases; bases outside gene matches: 4. CDR3 region: CASSTTGTNQPQHF. The CDR3 DNA reads as TGTGCCAGTAGTACGACAGGGACTAATCAGCCCCAGCATTTT.

The chain uses TRBV6-2 or TRBV6-3 and TRBJ2-7, with TRBD2 identical over 10 bases. This CDR3 is built from 18 residues. With V trimmed by 0 bases and J by 1 base, 9 bases remained unmatched. Per germline, CDR1 MNHEY and CDR2 SVGEGT. The CDR3 DNA follows: TGTGCCAGCAGTTACTCTTGGCTAGCGGGGGAAAAATCCTACGAGCAGTACTTC. It is translated as CASSYSWLAGEKSYEQYF.

The chain combines TRBV12-5 with TRBJ1-2, with D maybe TRBD1 (6 bases). The germline V gene encodes CDR1 LGHNT and CDR2 FRNRAP. CDR3 length equals 14 residues. Trimming took off 2 bases at V and 7 bases at J, with 14 bases between the two ends. The CDR3 sequence: CASGLIQGWGGYTF. CDR3 in DNA: TGTGCTAGTGGTTTGATACAGGGATGGGGTGGCTACACCTTC.

The chain links TRBV7-2 to TRBJ1-2; D not resolved. From germline, CDR1 is SGHTA and CDR2 FQGNSA. The ends were cut back, 5 bases at V and 4 bases at J, with 11 bases in the middle. The CDR3 extends over 13 amino acids. CDR3 sequence (DNA): TGTGCCAGCAGCCAGGCTCGATCCTATGGCTACACCTTC. Translated: CASSQARSYGYTF. Based on the CDR3 plus reference TRBV7-2 and TRBJ1-2, the full variable domain is GAGVSQSPSNKVTEKGKDVELRCDPISGHTALYWYRQSLGQGLEFLIYFQGNSAPDKSGLPSDRFSAERTGGSVSTLTIQRTQQEDSAVYLCASSQARSYGYTFGSGTRLTVV.

This clone was picked up a small number of times. The chain uses TRBV2 and TRBJ1-1; D remains unclear. Germline lookup yields CDR1 SNHLY and CDR2 FYNNEI. Trimming stripped 0 bases from V and 1 base from J, with 12 bases between. This CDR3 comprises 16 residues. CDR3 sequence: CASSEALPPRNTEAFF. The CDR3 DNA follows: TGTGCCAGCAGTGAAGCACTCCCACCCCGGAACACTGAAGCTTTCTTT.

This clone came up once. The chain carries TRBV9 and TRBJ2-7; maybe TRBD2 (7 bases). The CDR3 loop spans 18 amino acids. Trimming pared 3 bases from V and 2 bases from J, leaving 24 bases between. In germline, CDR1 is SGDLS, CDR2 YYNGEE. DNA for the CDR3: TGTGCCAGCAGCGAGGGACTAACTACACAGGGTCGGGCCTACGAGCAGTACTTC. Amino acids: CASSEGLTTQGRAYEQYF. Drawing the rest from reference TRBV9 and TRBJ2-7, the complete variable domain is DSGVTQTPKHLITATGQRVTLRCSPRSGDLSVYWYQQSLDQGLQFLIQYYNGEERAKGNILERFSAQQFPDLHSELNLSSLELGDSALYFCASSEGLTTQGRAYEQYFGPGTRLTVT.

The chain carries TRBV27 and TRBJ2-7, with D uncertain. This CDR3 contains 11 residues. V lost 4 bases, J lost 7 bases, and 8 bases lay in between. Germline values: CDR1 MNHEY, CDR2 SMNVEV (reference sequence). DNA for the CDR3: TGTGCCAGCAGTTGGAGAGGTGAGCAGTACTTC. It yields the protein CASSWRGEQYF.

The chain employs TRBV5-8 and TRBJ1-4; TRBD1 is a possible D gene (6 bases). This CDR3 is 19 amino acids long. Germline V gene lookup returns CDR1 SGHTS and CDR2 YDEGEE. V lost 6 bases, J lost 2 bases, and 26 bases lay in between. This CDR3 is CASTLRGGAFLETNEKLFF. In nucleotides, the CDR3 is TGTGCCAGCACCCTTAGGGGGGGCGCGTTCCTGGAGACTAATGAAAAACTGTTTTTT.

This chain joins TRBV24-1 and TRBJ2-5; 7 nucleotides agree with TRBD1. The CDR3 has 13 amino acids. After removal of 9 bases from V and 2 bases from J, the junction contained 5 bases not matched to a gene. From germline, CDR1 is KGHDR and CDR2 SFDVKD. CDR3 loop: CATEGTEQETQYF. CDR3 nucleotides: TGTGCCACCGAAGGGACAGAACAAGAGACCCAGTACTTC.

The chain carries TRBV10-1 and TRBJ2-7; 9 bases agree with TRBD1. The germline V gene encodes CDR1 WNHNN and CDR2 SYGVQD (reference sequence). This CDR3 has 14 amino acids. V trimming: 4 bases; J trimming: 7 bases; junction bases outside the gene matches: 8. The CDR3 region has the DNA TGCGCCAGCAGTGTCGGGACAGGGAAAAAGGAGCAGTACTTC. It encodes CASSVGTGKKEQYF.

This chain connects TRBV2 to TRBJ1-1, with unresolved D. The germline V and J ends were trimmed by 5 bases and 8 bases, with 15 bases remaining between them. The CDR3 runs 13 residues. Germline-derived CDR1 and CDR2 are SNHLY and FYNNEI. CDR3 in amino acids: CASSYSSLLEAFF. CDR3 bases: TGTGCCAGCAGTTATAGTTCCCTCTTAGAAGCTTTCTTT.

The chain is built from TRBV7-8 and TRBJ2-7; 7 bases agree with TRBD1. J was trimmed by 1 base and V by 7 bases; bases with no gene match: 7. Germline CDR1 is SGHVS and CDR2 is FQNEAQ. This CDR3 has 14 amino acids. The CDR3 DNA reads as TGTGCCAGCAACCGGGACAGCCCGTCCTACGAGCAGTACTTC. Amino acids: CASNRDSPSYEQYF.